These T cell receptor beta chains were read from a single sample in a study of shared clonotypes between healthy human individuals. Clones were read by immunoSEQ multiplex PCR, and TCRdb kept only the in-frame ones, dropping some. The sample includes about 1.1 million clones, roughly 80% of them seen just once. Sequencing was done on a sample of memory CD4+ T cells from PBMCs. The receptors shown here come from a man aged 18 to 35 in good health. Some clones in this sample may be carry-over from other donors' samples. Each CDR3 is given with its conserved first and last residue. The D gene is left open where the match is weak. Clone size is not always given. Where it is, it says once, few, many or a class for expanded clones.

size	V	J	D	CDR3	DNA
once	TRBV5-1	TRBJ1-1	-	CASSLLVGTEAFF	TGCGCCAGCAGCTTACTGGTGGGAACTGAAGCTTTCTTT
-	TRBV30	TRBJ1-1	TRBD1	CAWSIIDRGRVAFF	TGTGCCTGGAGTATAATTGACAGGGGAAGGGTGGCTTTCTTT
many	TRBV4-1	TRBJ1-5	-	CASSQLQGRESNQPQHF	TGCGCCAGCAGCCAGTTACAGGGTAGAGAAAGCAATCAGCCCCAGCATTTT
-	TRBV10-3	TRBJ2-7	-	CAISEPSSRKTYEQYF	TGTGCCATCAGTGAGCCGTCGTCGCGGAAGACGTACGAGCAGTACTTC
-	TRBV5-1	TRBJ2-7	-	CASSPTPQGYEQYF	TGCGCCAGCAGCCCAACCCCACAGGGTTACGAGCAGTACTTC
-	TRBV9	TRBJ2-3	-	CASATQSLGDTQYF	TGTGCCAGCGCCACCCAGAGCCTCGGAGATACGCAGTATTTT
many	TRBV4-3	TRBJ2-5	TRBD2	CASSQDPGLQETQYF	TGCGCCAGCAGCCAGGACCCGGGACTACAAGAGACCCAGTACTTC
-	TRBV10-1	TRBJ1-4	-	CASSSGLGQGLPGGNEKLFF	TGCGCCAGCAGCTCGGGCCTGGGCCAGGGGTTGCCCGGGGGTAATGAAAAACTGTTTTTT
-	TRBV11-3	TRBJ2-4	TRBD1	CASSFGQGNIQYF	TGTGCCAGCAGCTTCGGACAGGGGAACATTCAGTACTTC
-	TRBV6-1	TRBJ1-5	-	CASSEARGGGSQHF	TGTGCCAGCAGTGAAGCGCGGGGCGGGGGGTCCCAGCATTTT
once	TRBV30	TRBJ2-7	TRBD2	CAWRAGRVEQYF	TGTGCCTGGAGAGCGGGAAGGGTCGAGCAGTACTTC
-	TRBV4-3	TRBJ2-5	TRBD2	CASSQDPAGGTQYF	TGCGCCAGCAGCCAAGATCCAGCGGGAGGGACCCAGTACTTC
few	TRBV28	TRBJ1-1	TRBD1	CATRDRDITEAFF	TGTGCCACCCGGGACAGGGATATTACTGAAGCTTTCTTT
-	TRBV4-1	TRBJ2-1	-	CASSQDGRPEYNEQFF	TGCGCCAGCAGCCAAGATGGGAGGCCCGAATACAATGAGCAGTTCTTC
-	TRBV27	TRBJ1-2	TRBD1	CASSPRTGAPNYGYTF	TGTGCCAGCAGTCCCCGGACAGGAGCCCCTAACTATGGCTACACCTTC
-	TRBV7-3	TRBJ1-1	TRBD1	CASSLGRGRDAEAFF	TGTGCCAGCAGCTTAGGCAGGGGGCGCGACGCTGAAGCTTTCTTT
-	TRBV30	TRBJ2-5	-	CAWTRQQETQYF	TGTGCCTGGACTCGACAGCAAGAGACCCAGTACTTC
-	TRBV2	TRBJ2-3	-	CASSARLGAPTDTQYF	TGTGCCAGCAGTGCTCGACTAGGGGCTCCAACAGATACGCAGTATTTT
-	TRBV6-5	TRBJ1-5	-	CASSTNRGDNQPQHF	TGTGCCAGCAGTACCAATAGGGGTGACAATCAGCCCCAGCATTTT
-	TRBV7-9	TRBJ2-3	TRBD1	CASSPGTGGYTDTQYF	TGTGCCAGCAGCCCTGGGACAGGGGGATACACAGATACGCAGTATTTT
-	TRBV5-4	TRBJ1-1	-	CASSLFPATEAFF	TGTGCCAGCAGCCTTTTTCCGGCCACTGAAGCTTTCTTT
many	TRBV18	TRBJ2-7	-	CASSPSTYEQYF	TGTGCCAGCTCACCCTCCACCTACGAGCAGTACTTC